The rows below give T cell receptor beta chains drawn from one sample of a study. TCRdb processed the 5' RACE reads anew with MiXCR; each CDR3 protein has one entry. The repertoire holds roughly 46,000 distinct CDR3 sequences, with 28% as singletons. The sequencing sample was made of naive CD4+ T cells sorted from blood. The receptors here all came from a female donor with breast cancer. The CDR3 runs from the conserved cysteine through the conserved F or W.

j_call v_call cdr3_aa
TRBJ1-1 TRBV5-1 CASSLDGMNTEAFF
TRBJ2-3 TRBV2 CASNPRTSGGAGTQYF
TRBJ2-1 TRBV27 CASCNSGRFPNEQFF
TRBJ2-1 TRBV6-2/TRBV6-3 CASSYSGSQNEQFF
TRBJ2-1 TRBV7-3 CASSLSHGAYNEQFF
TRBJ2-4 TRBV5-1 CASRLVGTGDIQYF
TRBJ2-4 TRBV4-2 CASSQGGGETKNIQYF
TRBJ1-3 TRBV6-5 CASTRTGGENTIYF
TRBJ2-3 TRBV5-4 CASSHSGSTDTQYF
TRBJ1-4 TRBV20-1 CSAEGRVKELFF
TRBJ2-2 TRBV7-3 CASSLTATGGAGTGELFF
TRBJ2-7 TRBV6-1 CASSVEYLTYEQYF
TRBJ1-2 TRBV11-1 CASSSNRDRGYGYTF
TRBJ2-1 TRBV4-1 CASSPPGTTYNEQFF
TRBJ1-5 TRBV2 CASSEGTSSNQPQHF
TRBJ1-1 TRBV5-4 CAGSSTGFRNTEAFF
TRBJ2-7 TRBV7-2 CASSLQGSSFEQYF
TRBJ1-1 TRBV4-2 CASSQVLDRDIEAFF
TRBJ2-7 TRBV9 CASSVDSGAYEQYF
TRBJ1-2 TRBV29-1 CSVDRVGDGNSWGYTF
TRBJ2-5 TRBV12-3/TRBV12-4 CASSGGTGLAQYF
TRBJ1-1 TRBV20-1 CSARDIREGWNTEAFF
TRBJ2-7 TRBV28 CASSSPSGGKYEQYF
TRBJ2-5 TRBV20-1 CSARPLTSGDEEAQYF
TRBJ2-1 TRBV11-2 CAGSRVGLAGPEQFF
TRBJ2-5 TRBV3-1 CAGSQEHRQETQYF
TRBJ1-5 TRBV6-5 CASTPGGGGQPQHF
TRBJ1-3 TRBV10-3 CAISEVSGNTIYF
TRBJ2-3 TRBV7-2 CASSSQLGFTDTQYF
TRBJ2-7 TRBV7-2 CASSTTTGRSYEQYF
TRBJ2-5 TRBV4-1 CASSQETRGATQYF
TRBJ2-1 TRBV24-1 CATSDLPGGNEQFF
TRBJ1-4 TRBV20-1 CSAPGQVNEKLFF
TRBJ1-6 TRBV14 CASSQGGILNLNSPLHF
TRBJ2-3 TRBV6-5 CASSSPTVDTQYF